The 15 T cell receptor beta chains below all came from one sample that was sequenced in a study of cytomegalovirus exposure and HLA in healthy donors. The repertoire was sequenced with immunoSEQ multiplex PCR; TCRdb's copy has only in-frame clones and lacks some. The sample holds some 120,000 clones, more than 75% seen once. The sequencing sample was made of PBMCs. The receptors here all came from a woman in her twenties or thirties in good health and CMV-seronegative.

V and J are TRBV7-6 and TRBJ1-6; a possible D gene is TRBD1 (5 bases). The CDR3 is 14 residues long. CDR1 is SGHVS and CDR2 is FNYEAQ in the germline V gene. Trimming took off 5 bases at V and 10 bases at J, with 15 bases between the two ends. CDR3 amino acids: CASSTRDGGSPLHF. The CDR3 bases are TGTGCCAGCAGCACGAGGGACGGGGGATCACCCCTCCACTTT.

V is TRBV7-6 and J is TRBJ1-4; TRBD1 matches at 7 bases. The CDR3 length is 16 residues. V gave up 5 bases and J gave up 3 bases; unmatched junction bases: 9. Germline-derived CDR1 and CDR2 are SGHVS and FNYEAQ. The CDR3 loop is CASSESHRGPNEKLFF. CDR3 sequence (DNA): TGTGCCAGCAGCGAGAGCCACAGGGGTCCTAATGAAAAACTGTTTTTT.

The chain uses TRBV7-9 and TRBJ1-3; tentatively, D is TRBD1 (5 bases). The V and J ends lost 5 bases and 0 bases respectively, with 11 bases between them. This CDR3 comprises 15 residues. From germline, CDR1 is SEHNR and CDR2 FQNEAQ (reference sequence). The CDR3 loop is CASSPSGISGNTIYF. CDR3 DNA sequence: TGTGCCAGCAGCCCCTCAGGGATCTCTGGAAACACCATATATTTT.

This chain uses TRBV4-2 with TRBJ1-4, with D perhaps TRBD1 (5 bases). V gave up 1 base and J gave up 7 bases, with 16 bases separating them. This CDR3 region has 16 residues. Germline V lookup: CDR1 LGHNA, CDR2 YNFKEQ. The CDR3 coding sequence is TGTGCCAGCAGCCAAGGTCAGGGCTTAGGTAGTGAAAAACTGTTTTTT. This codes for CASSQGQGLGSEKLFF.

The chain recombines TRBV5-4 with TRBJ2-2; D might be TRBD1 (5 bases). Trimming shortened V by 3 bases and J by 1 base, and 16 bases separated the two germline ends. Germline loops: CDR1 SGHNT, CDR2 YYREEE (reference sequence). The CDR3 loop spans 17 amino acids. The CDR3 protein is CASSSYDRIRNTGELFF. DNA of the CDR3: TGTGCCAGCAGCTCATACGACAGAATTAGGAACACCGGGGAGCTGTTTTTT.

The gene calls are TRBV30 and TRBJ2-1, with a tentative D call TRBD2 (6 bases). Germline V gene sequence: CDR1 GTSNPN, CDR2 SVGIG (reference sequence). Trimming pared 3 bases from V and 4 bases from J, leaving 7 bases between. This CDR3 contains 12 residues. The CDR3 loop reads CAWREGYNEQFF. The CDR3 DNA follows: TGTGCCTGGAGGGAGGGTTACAATGAGCAGTTCTTC.

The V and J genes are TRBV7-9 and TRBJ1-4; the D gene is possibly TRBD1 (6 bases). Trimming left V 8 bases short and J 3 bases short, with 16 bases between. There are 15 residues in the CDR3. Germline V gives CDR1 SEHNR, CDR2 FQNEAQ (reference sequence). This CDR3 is CASGRRGVANEKLFF. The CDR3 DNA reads TGTGCCAGCGGCCGCAGGGGTGTTGCTAATGAAAAACTGTTTTTT.

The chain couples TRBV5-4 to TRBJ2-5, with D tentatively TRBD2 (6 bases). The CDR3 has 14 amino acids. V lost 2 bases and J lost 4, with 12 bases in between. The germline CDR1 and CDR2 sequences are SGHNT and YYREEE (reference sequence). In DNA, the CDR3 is TGTGCCAGCAGCTTCGGCGGGGAAGGAGAGACCCAGTACTTC. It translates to CASSFGGEGETQYF. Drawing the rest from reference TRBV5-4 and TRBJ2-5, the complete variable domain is ETGVTQSPTHLIKTRGQQVTLRCSSQSGHNTVSWYQQALGQGPQFIFQYYREEENGRGNFPPRFSGLQFPNYSSELNVNALELDDSALYLCASSFGGEGETQYFGPGTRLLVL.

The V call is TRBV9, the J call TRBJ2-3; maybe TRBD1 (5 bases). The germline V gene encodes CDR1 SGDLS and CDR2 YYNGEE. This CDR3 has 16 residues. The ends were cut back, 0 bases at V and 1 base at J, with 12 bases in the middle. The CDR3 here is CASSVEQEWGTDTQYF. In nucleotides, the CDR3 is TGTGCCAGCAGCGTAGAACAGGAATGGGGCACAGATACGCAGTATTTT.

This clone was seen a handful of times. CDR3 sequence (DNA): TGTGCCAGTAGTTCAGGGATTACGGGCAATCAGCCCCAGCATTTT. Its translation: CASSSGITGNQPQHF. This chain uses TRBV19 with TRBJ1-5, with D tentatively TRBD1 (5 bases). Germline values: CDR1 LNHDA, CDR2 SQIVND (reference sequence). Trimming removed 5 bases at V and 2 bases at J, with 13 bases between. The length of the CDR3 is 15 residues.

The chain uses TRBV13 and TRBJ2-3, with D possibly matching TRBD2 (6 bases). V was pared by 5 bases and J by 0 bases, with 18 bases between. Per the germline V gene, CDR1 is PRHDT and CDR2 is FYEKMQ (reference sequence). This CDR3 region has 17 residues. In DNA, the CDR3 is TGTGCCAGCAGCGCCCGCGTGGGGAGGTCTAGCACAGATACGCAGTATTTT. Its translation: CASSARVGRSSTDTQYF. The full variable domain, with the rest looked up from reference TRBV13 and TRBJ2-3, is AAGVIQSPRHLIKEKRETATLKCYPIPRHDTVYWYQQGPGQDPQFLISFYEKMQSDKGSIPDRFSAQQFSDYHSELNMSSLELGDSALYFCASSARVGRSSTDTQYFGPGTRLTVL.

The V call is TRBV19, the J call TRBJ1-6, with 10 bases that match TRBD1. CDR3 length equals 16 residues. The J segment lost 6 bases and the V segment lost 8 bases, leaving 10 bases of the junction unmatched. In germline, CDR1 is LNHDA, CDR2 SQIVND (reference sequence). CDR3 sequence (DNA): TGTGCCAGTCAGGGACAGGGGCAAAACTTTAATTCACCCCTCCACTTT. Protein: CASQGQGQNFNSPLHF.

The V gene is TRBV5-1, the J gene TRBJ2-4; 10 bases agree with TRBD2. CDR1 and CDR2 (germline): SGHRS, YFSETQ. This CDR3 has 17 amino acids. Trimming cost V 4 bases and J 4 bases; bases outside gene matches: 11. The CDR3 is CASSPRTSGGPKNIQYF. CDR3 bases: TGCGCCAGCAGCCCCCGGACTAGCGGAGGGCCGAAAAACATTCAGTACTTC.

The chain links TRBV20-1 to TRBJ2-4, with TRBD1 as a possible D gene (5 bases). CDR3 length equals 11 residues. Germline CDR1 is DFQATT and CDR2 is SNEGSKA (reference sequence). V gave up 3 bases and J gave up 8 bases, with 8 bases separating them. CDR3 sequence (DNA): TGCAGTGCTAGTCAAGGGGACATTCAGTACTTC. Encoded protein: CSASQGDIQYF.

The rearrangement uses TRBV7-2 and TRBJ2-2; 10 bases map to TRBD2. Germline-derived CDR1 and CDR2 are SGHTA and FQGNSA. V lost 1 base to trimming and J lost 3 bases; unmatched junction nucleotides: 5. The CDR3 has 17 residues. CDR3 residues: CASSLVAGGQYTGELFF. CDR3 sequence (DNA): TGTGCCAGCAGCTTAGTAGCGGGGGGCCAATACACCGGGGAGCTGTTTTTT.